A selection of T cell receptor beta chains follows, all from one sample in a study of T cells expressing NK-cell markers. After re-calling the 5' RACE reads, TCRdb lists one entry per CDR3 protein, DNA absent. This repertoire includes 300,000 to 450,000 distinct CDR3 sequences. The specimen sequenced was blood T cells: a sorted CD56 or NKG2C T cell subset, CD4+ or CD8+ T cells, or bulk PBMC T cells (not recorded which). All receptors derive from a man aged 18-75 years in good health. The CDR3 runs from the conserved cysteine through the conserved F or W.

length: 17; V: TRBV20-1; J: TRBJ1-6; CDR3: CSARDFGQGAMGSPLHF
length: 15; V: TRBV15; J: TRBJ1-4; CDR3: CATGGTAPTNEKLFF
length: 21; V: TRBV5-6; J: TRBJ2-4; CDR3: CASSSLAGGSSLPLAKNIQYF
length: 14; V: TRBV7-9; J: TRBJ2-7; CDR3: CASSSTGIPYEQYF
length: 13; V: TRBV19; J: TRBJ1-2; CDR3: CASSIFEGGGYTF
length: 14; V: TRBV7-2; J: TRBJ2-7; CDR3: CASSLVYRGGEQYF
length: 13; V: TRBV5-1; J: TRBJ1-1; CDR3: CASSKGGKTEAFF
length: 15; V: TRBV27; J: TRBJ1-1; CDR3: CASSLFFSENTEAFF
length: 17; V: TRBV3-1; J: TRBJ2-1; CDR3: CASSQGLLAGGGAEQFF
length: 14; V: TRBV9; J: TRBJ2-5; CDR3: CASSVRQGSETQYF
length: 13; V: TRBV29-1; J: TRBJ1-6; CDR3: CSEYWTGKSPLHF
length: 21; V: TRBV18; J: TRBJ1-4; CDR3: CASSPQPVLSAQSATNEKLFF
length: 13; V: TRBV27; J: TRBJ1-1; CDR3: CASTGQGSTEAFF
length: 15; V: TRBV5-4; J: TRBJ2-1; CDR3: CASSLLAGPYNEQFF
length: 17; V: TRBV3-1; J: TRBJ2-7; CDR3: CASSHSTGQGTRYEQYF
length: 14; V: TRBV27; J: TRBJ2-7; CDR3: CASSPLGGSYEQYF
length: 13; V: TRBV30; J: TRBJ2-5; CDR3: CAWSDGDWETQYF
length: 12; V: TRBV7-2; J: TRBJ2-5; CDR3: CASSYGVETQYF
length: 16; V: TRBV9; J: TRBJ2-3; CDR3: CASSLLGLAGTDTQYF
length: 15; V: TRBV6-5; J: TRBJ1-2; CDR3: CASSYSLGGYYGYTF
length: 11; V: TRBV2; J: TRBJ2-1; CDR3: CATTGVNEQFF
length: 19; V: TRBV5-4; J: TRBJ2-2; CDR3: CASSLRMTSGARDTGELFF
length: 16; V: TRBV6-5; J: TRBJ2-1; CDR3: CASSYSLAGVPNEQFF
length: 14; V: TRBV6-5; J: TRBJ2-1; CDR3: CASSRVRRANEQFF
length: 20; V: TRBV6-2/TRBV6-3; J: TRBJ2-6; CDR3: CASSYLGTGRLYSGANVLTF
length: 13; V: TRBV6-1; J: TRBJ1-2; CDR3: CASRLRTGYGYTF
length: 16; V: TRBV18; J: TRBJ2-2; CDR3: CASSLSPPANTGELFF
length: 17; V: TRBV20-1; J: TRBJ2-2; CDR3: CSARPAGTGGAVGELFF
length: 16; V: TRBV20-1; J: TRBJ1-1; CDR3: CSARVLTVGRNTEAFF